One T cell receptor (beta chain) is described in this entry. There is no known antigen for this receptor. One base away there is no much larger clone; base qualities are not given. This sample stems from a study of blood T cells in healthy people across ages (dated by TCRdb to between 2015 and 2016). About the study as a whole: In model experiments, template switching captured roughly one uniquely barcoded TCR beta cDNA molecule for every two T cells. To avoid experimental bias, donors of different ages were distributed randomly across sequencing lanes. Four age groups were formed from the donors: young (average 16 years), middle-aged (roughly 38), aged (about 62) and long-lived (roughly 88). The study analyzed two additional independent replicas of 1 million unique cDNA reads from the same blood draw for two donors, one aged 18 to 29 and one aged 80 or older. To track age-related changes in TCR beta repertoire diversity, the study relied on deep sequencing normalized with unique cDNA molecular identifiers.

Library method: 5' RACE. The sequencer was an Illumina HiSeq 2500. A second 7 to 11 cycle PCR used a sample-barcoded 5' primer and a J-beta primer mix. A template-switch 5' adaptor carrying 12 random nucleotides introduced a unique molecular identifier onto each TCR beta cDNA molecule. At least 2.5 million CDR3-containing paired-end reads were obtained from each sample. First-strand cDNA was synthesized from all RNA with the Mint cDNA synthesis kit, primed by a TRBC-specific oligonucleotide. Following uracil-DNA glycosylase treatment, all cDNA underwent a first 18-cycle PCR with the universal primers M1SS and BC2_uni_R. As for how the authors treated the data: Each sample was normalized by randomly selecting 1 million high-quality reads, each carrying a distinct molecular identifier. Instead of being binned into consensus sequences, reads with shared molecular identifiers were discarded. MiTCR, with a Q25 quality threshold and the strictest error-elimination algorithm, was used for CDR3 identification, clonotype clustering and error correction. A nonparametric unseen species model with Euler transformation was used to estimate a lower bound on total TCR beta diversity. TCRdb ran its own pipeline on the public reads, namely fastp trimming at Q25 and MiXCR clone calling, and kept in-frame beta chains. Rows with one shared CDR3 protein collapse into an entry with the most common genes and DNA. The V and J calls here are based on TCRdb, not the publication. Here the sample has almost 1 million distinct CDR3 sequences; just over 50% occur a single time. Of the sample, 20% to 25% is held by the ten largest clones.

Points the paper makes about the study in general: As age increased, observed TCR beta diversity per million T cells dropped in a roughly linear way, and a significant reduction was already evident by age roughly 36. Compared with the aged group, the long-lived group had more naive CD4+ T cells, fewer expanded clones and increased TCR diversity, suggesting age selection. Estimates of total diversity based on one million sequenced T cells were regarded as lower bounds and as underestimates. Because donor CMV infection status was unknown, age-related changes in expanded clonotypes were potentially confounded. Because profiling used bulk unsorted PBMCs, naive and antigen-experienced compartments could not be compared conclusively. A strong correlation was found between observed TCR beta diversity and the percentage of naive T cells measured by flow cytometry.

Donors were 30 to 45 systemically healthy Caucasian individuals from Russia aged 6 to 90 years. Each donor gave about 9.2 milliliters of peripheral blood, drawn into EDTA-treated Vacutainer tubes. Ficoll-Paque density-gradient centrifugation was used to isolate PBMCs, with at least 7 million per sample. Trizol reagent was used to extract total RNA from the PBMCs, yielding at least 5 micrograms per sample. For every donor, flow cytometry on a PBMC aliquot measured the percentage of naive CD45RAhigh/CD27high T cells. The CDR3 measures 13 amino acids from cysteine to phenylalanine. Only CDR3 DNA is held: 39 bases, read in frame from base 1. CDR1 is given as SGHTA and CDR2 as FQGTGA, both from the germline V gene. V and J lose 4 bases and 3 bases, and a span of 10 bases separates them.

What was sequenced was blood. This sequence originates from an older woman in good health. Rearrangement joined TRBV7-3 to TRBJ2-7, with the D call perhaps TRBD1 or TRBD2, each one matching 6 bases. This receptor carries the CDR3 CASSSRGLYEQYF. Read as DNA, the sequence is TGTGCCAGCAGCTCCCGGGGGCTCTACGAGCAGTACTTC.